This T cell receptor (beta chain) was recorded in a study of response to subunit inactivated influenza vaccine. General study points: Authors suggested each seasonal influenza vaccination recruits few new T cells.

Notes on this clonotype: Its cognate antigen is unknown.

MiXCR was run by TCRdb on the RT-PCR reads, yielding one entry per CDR3 protein. The sample has under 950,000 distinct CDR3 sequences, about 20% seen once; the top ten hold around 9.6%. This CDR3 has 13 amino acids. The V segment lost 6 bases and the J segment 7 bases; nucleotides outside the gene matches: 7. CDR1 SNHLY and CDR2 FYNNEI come from the germline V gene. Here the sequenced sample was PBMCs from blood, taken around 5 days after vaccination. The chain combines TRBV2 with TRBJ1-1; 8 bases align to TRBD1. The TCR originated in a man aged 50-59 years who received an inactivated influenza vaccine. CDR3 loop: CASRARQGNEAFF. CDR3 DNA sequence: TGTGCCAGCAGAGCTAGACAGGGGAATGAAGCTTTCTTT.